One sample yielded the 5 T cell receptor beta chains listed below, sequenced in a study of post-analysis software for immune sequencing data. Study-level points and caveats: Patients showed TRBV5-6, TRBV5-1 and TRBV20-1 among a few TRBV segments more frequent than in controls.

Included in the TCR beta cDNA libraries were unique molecular identifiers. TCRdb re-derived calls from the PCR reads in MiXCR, one entry per CDR3 protein. The sample records approximately 350,000 distinct CDR3 sequences, around 37% being singletons. No antigens are known for them. Sequenced material: blood. These receptors were collected from a girl between 5 and 17 years old with multiple sclerosis.

The J gene is TRBJ2-3, the V gene TRBV5-1, with D unresolved. V dropped 3 bases and J dropped 7 bases, with 12 bases sitting between them. Germline-derived CDR1 and CDR2 are SGHRS and YFSETQ. CDR3 length: 13 amino acids. The CDR3 region has the DNA TGCGCCAGCAGCTGGATGGACGGCAATACGCAGTATTTT. Encoded protein: CASSWMDGNTQYF.

A few counts support this clonotype. The J gene is TRBJ2-3, the V gene TRBV12-3 or TRBV12-4; TRBD2 matches at 8 bases. The ends lost 5 bases at V and 2 bases at J; junction bases unmatched: 6. This CDR3 spans 15 amino acids. CDR3 region: CASSRGGSFTDTQYF. In DNA, the CDR3 is TGTGCCAGCAGTCGGGGGGGAAGTTTCACAGATACGCAGTATTTT.

The gene calls are TRBV11-2 and TRBJ2-5; TRBD2 might be the D (6 bases). V was pared by 4 bases and J by 5 bases, with 14 bases between. Germline V gives CDR1 SGHAT, CDR2 FQNNGV. The length of the CDR3 is 14 residues. CDR3 loop: CASSSRMAGETQYF. CDR3 bases: TGTGCCAGCAGCTCCCGCATGGCGGGGGAGACCCAGTACTTC.

This chain links TRBV20-1 with TRBJ2-5, with 10 bases matching TRBD1. Per the germline V gene, CDR1 is DFQATT and CDR2 is SNEGSKA (reference sequence). Trimming cost V 5 bases and J 7 bases; bases outside gene matches: 10. The CDR3 is made up of 14 amino acids. The CDR3 DNA reads as TGCAGTGCTGTTCCCGGGACAGGGGCTGGGACCCAGTACTTC. Protein product: CSAVPGTGAGTQYF.

This clonotype was seen a handful of times. The V gene is TRBV11-1, the J gene TRBJ2-1; D is perhaps TRBD2 (6 bases). Trimming pared 7 bases from V and 0 bases from J, leaving 19 bases between. This CDR3 is 17 amino acids long. Germline CDR1 reads SGHAT; CDR2 reads FQDESV (reference sequence). In DNA form, the CDR3 reads TGTGCCAGCATCATGGGTGCGGGGACCCACTCCTACAATGAGCAGTTCTTC. It translates to CASIMGAGTHSYNEQFF.